This T cell receptor (beta chain) was recovered during a study of blood T cell repertoires in COVID-19. The overall study: PBMCs, B-cell-depleted T cells, or T cells provided the cDNA or gDNA that made up the material.

Grouping used clinical history reported by participants in a survey and questionnaire. Using immunoSEQ multiplex PCR, the repertoire was profiled, and TCRdb retains in-frame clones only, with some absent. The top ten clones hold more than 0.9% of a sample with 300,000 to 400,000 clones, roughly 90% of them seen once. CDR1 is SGHDN, CDR2 FVKESK, per germline. There are 16 residues in the CDR3. V was clipped by 4 bases and J by 0 bases, with 16 bases between them. The sequenced material came from PBMCs or T cells enriched from blood (not recorded which). This TCR came from a woman aged 25 to 39 with acute COVID-19. The V gene is TRBV14, the J gene TRBJ2-7; weak D call: TRBD2 (6 bases). The CDR3 reads CASSPLGGASSYEQYF. The DNA of the CDR3 is TGTGCCAGCAGCCCACTCGGGGGAGCCAGCTCCTACGAGCAGTACTTC.